This T cell receptor (beta chain) was captured in a study of patients and donors after allogeneic stem cell transplantation. Using its own MiXCR run on the RT-PCR reads, TCRdb lists one record per CDR3 protein. This sample has about 230,000 distinct CDR3 sequences, with over 12% found just once. The CDR3 length is 15 residues. Trimming cost V 0 bases and J 7 bases, with 15 bases left between them. The germline V gene has CDR1 ENHRY and CDR2 SYGVKD. The chain employs TRBV10-3 and TRBJ1-2; no definite D call. This clonotype was sampled from a human donor who was either an allogeneic HSCT recipient or a stem cell or donor lymphocyte infusion donor (not recorded which). It is not recorded whose cells these are; they may come from a transplant donor. Sequencing input: blood, either unsorted or a sorted T cell fraction (not recorded which). The CDR3 DNA follows: TGTGCCATCAGTGAGTCGACACACTCAGCCATTGGCTACACCTTC. Translated: CAISESTHSAIGYTF.